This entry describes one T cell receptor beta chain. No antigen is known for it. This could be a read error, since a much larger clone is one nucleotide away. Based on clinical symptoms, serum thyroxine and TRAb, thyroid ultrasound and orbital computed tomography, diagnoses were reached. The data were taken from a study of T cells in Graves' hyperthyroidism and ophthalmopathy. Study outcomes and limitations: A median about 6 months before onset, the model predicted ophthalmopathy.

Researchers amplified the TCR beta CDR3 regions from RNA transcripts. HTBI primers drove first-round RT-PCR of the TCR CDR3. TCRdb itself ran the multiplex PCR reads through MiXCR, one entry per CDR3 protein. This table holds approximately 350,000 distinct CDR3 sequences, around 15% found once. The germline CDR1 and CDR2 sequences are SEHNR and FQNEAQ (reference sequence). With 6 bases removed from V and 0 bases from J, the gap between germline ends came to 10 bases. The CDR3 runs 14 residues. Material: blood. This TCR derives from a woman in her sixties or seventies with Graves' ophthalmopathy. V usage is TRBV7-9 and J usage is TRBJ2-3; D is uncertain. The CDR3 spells CASRPSSSTDTQYF. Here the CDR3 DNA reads TGTGCCAGCAGGCCCTCGTCTAGCACAGATACGCAGTATTTT.